Listed here is a single T cell receptor beta chain. Its matching antigen is unknown. Separation by sorting yielded CD4+ and CD8+ T cells from PBMCs. cDNA prepared by RNA extraction and subsequent reverse transcription served as the template for sequencing. Using immunoSEQ multiplex PCR, the repertoire was profiled, and TCRdb retains in-frame clones only, with some absent. The data show 70,000 or so clones, 50% to 75% seen once. These data are taken from a study of CD8+ T cells in alopecia areata. Study results and limitations: Alopecia totalis/universalis scalp especially showed more expanded CD8+ clones than normal scalp. Normal-skin resident alphabeta T cells also appear among scalp sample sequences.

The CDR3 consists of 15 residues. CDR1 and CDR2 (germline): MNHEY, SMNVEV (reference sequence). The ends lost 7 bases at V and 1 base at J; junction bases unmatched: 2. The chain uses TRBV27 and TRBJ2-2; 11 bases align to TRBD2. The starting material was CD8+ T cells sorted from blood, obtained at week 0. The TCR comes from a human donor with alopecia areata. In DNA, the CDR3 is TGTGCCAGCAAACTAGCGGGAGTGAACACCGGGGAGCTGTTTTTT. This encodes CASKLAGVNTGELFF.